The clone carrying this T cell receptor (beta chain) has just one count. The assay was immunoSEQ multiplex PCR, and TCRdb's table has in-frame clones only and misses some. The data hold approximately 280,000 clones, with 80% to 90% observed a single time. CDR3 size: 14 residues. Looked up from germline, CDR1 is SGHRS and CDR2 is YFSETQ. V lost 4 bases, J lost 6 bases, and 9 bases stayed unmatched. These data come from a study of Ad26.COV2.S vaccination and SARS-CoV-2 variants. Overall study context: Intramuscular Ad26.COV2.S at 5x10^10 or 1x10^11 viral particles.

This sample's treatment: over 15 received Ad26.COV2.S at low or high dose, single or two shots; about 5 received placebo; per-sample allocation not given. Samples analyzed were those drawn on day 63 after the first vaccine or placebo injection. The source is a person between 18 and 59 years old who received the Ad26.COV2.S COVID-19 vaccine or a placebo. This chain joins TRBV5-1 and TRBJ2-7; the match to TRBD2 covers 8 bases. The source was peripheral blood, collected in a trial of Ad26.COV2.S vaccine versus placebo. CDR3 sequence reads: CASSIAGRNSEQYF. Written as DNA, the CDR3 is TGCGCCAGCAGCATAGCGGGAAGGAACTCCGAGCAGTACTTC.